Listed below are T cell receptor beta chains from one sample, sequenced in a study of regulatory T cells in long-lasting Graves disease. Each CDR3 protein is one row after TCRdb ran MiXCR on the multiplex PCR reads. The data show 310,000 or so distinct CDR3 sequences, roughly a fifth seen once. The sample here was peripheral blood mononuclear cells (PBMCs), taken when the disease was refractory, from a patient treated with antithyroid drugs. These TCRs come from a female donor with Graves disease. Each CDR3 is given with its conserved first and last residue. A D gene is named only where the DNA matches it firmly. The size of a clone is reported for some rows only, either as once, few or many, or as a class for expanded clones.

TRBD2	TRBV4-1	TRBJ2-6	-	TGCGCCAGCAGCCCGACGTTCACAAGGACTAGCGGGAACTCCGGGGCCAACGTCCTGACTTTC	CASSPTFTRTSGNSGANVLTF
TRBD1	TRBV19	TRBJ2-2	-	TGTGCCAGTAGCTCGATAAGACAGGGGGCGCGGGAGCTGTTTTTT	CASSSIRQGARELFF
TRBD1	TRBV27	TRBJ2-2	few	TGTGCCAGCACTCGGGACAGGGGGCCTAACACCGGGGAGCTGTTTTTT	CASTRDRGPNTGELFF
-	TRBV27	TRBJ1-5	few	TGTGCCAGCAAGGGGGTCGGGGTGCAGGACAATCAGCCCCAGCATTTT	CASKGVGVQDNQPQHF
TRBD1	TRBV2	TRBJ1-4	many	TGTGCCAGCAGTAAACAGGGGCGAGAAAAACTGTTTTTT	CASSKQGREKLFF
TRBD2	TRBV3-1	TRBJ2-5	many	TGTGCCAGCAGCCTCATGCTAGCGGGATCAAAAGAGACCCAGTACTTC	CASSLMLAGSKETQYF
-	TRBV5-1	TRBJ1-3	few	TGCGCCAGCAGCTGGGACGGCACTGGAAACACCATATATTTT	CASSWDGTGNTIYF
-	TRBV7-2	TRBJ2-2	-	TGTGCCAGCAGCTTAGGCGGTATGGGAACCGGGGAGCTGTTTTTT	CASSLGGMGTGELFF
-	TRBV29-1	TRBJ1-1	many	TGCAGCGTTGATATGGGTGCTGCTGAAGCTTTCTTT	CSVDMGAAEAFF
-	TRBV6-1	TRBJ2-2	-	TGTGCCAGCAGTAGAGGACTATCCACCGGGGAGCTGTTTTTT	CASSRGLSTGELFF
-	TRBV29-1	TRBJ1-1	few	TGCAGCGCCGTGGGGATTGACACTGAAGCTTTCTTT	CSAVGIDTEAFF
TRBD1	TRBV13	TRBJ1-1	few	TGTGCCAGCAGCTTAGGGACAGGGGGCGGGACTGAAGCTTTCTTT	CASSLGTGGGTEAFF
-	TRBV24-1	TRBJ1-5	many	TGTGCCACCAGTGCCATCAATCAGCCCCAGCATTTT	CATSAINQPQHF
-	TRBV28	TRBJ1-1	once	TGTGCCAGCAGTCCCCCCGGCCTACCCTCTGAAGCTTTCTTT	CASSPPGLPSEAFF
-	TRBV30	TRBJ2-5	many	TGTGCCTGGAGTGTAATTGGGTTGACGGAGACCCAGTACTTC	CAWSVIGLTETQYF
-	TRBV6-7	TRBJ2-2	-	TGTGCTCGACGGAAAGGCAACACCGGGGAGCTGTTTTTT	CARRKGNTGELFF
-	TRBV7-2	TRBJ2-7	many	TGTGCCAGCAGCTTACAGTCAGGGCCTAACGAGCAGTACTTC	CASSLQSGPNEQYF
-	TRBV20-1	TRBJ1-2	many	TGCAGTGCTAACGCCCGAAACAGGATCTACACCTTC	CSANARNRIYTF
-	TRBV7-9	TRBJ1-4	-	TGTGCCAGCAGCAAGCTGGCCGTGAATGAAAAACTGTTTTTT	CASSKLAVNEKLFF
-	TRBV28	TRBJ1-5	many	TGTGCCAGCCTGGATTGGACAGAGGGTCAGCCCCAGCATTTT	CASLDWTEGQPQHF
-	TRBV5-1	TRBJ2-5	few	TGCGCCAGCAGCTTACAGGGTGCCCCCTTTCAAGAGACCCAGTACTTC	CASSLQGAPFQETQYF
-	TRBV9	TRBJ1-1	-	TGTGCCAGCAGCGTAGGACATGGGAGGGGAACTGAAGCTTTCTTT	CASSVGHGRGTEAFF
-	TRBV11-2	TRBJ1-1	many	TGTGCCAGCAGCTCCGATTCGGGGGCTTTCTTT	CASSSDSGAFF
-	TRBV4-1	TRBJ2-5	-	TGCGCCAGCAGAGGGGCAGGGACTGAGACCCAGTACTTC	CASRGAGTETQYF
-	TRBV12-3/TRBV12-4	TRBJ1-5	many	TGTGCCAGCAGTCAGCGGATAAATCAGCCCCAGCATTTT	CASSQRINQPQHF
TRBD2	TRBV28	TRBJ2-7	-	TGTGCCAGCAGTCCCTTTTCCCGACTAGCGGACTCCTACGAGCAGTACTTC	CASSPFSRLADSYEQYF
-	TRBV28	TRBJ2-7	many	TGTGCCAGCATTCGCAGGGACCCCTACGAGCAGTACTTC	CASIRRDPYEQYF
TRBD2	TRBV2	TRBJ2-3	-	TGTGCCAGCAGACTAGCGGGGGGAACAGATACGCAGTATTTT	CASRLAGGTDTQYF
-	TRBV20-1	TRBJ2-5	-	TGCAGTGTGGACCGAGGCGGCCCAGAGACCCAGTACTTC	CSVDRGGPETQYF
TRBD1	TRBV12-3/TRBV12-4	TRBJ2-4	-	TGTGCCAGCAGTCCCGACAGGGGGGGGCGAAATAGAAACATTCAGTACTTC	CASSPDRGGRNRNIQYF
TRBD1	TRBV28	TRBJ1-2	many	TGTGCCAGCACTACAACAGGGGTATTAATCGGTGGCTACACCTTC	CASTTTGVLIGGYTF
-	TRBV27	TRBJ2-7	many	TGTGCCAGCAGTTTAATGTTCGGGGAGACCTACGAGCAGTACTTC	CASSLMFGETYEQYF